The T cell receptor (beta chain) described here comes from a study of shared clonotypes between healthy human individuals. A note on this clone: The antigen is unknown.

Study-level findings and limits: Few donors restricted represented genetic and exposure-history diversity. Expectations were that clonotype sharing among donors would be affected by sequencing depth.

The data were produced by immunoSEQ multiplex PCR, yet TCRdb's version contains in-frame clones alone and is incomplete. The sample has millions of clones, approximately 94% seen once; the top ten hold under 2%. The naive CD8 fraction comprised CD45RO-negative cells positively selected for CCR7 and excluded terminally differentiated effector memory CD45RA+ cells. Sequences were obtained from naive CD8+ T cells from PBMCs. This clonotype was obtained from a man aged 18 to 29 in good health. Some clones in this sample may be carry-over from other donors' samples.

The chain's CDR3 is CASSPPRGSYEQYF. The CDR3 DNA is TGTGCCAGCAGCCCCCCCCGGGGTTCCTACGAGCAGTACTTC. The gene calls are TRBV28 and TRBJ2-7; tentative D call: TRBD2 (5 bases). Trimming shortened V by 6 bases and J by 1 base, and 13 bases separated the two germline ends. Germline CDR1 is MDHEN and CDR2 is SYDVKM. The CDR3 loop spans 14 amino acids.